One sample yielded the 28 T cell receptor beta chains listed below, sequenced in a study of blood T cell repertoires in COVID-19. Using immunoSEQ multiplex PCR, the repertoire was profiled, and TCRdb retains in-frame clones only, with some absent. The repertoire holds about 200,000 clones, with 90% as singletons. Material for sequencing was peripheral blood. The receptor source for this set is a man aged 50 to 59 with acute or convalescent COVID-19.

The CDR3 sequence: CASSESSGNEQYF. CDR3 DNA: TGCGCCAGCAGTGAGTCGTCGGGGAACGAGCAGTACTTC. The rearrangement links TRBV10-1 to TRBJ2-7; the D gene is possibly TRBD2 (5 bases). Deletions cut 0 bases from V and 5 bases from J, with 8 bases between. Looked up from germline, CDR1 is WNHNN and CDR2 is SYGVQD (reference sequence). There are 13 residues in the CDR3.

The chain employs TRBV3-1 (or the pseudogene TRBV3-2) and TRBJ1-3, with TRBD1 matching over 8 bases. CDR3 size: 16 residues. Germline V gene data show CDR1 as LGHDT and CDR2 as YNNKEL (reference sequence). With V trimmed by 7 bases and J by 3 bases, 11 bases remained unmatched. In DNA, the CDR3 is TGTGCCAGCATGCGGACAGGGTCACCTGGTGGAAACACCATATATTTT. Residues: CASMRTGSPGGNTIYF.

V and J are TRBV2 and TRBJ1-2; D is perhaps TRBD1 (6 bases). This CDR3 spans 13 amino acids. CDR1 is SNHLY and CDR2 is FYNNEI in the germline V gene. The ends were cut back, 6 bases at V and 5 bases at J, with 13 bases in the middle. CDR3 loop: CASSARQEYGYTF. CDR3 nucleotide sequence: TGTGCCAGCAGCGCCCGACAGGAGTATGGCTACACCTTC.

The CDR3 here is CASSLAVGNQPQHF. CDR3 sequence (DNA): TGTGCCAGCAGTTTGGCAGTCGGCAATCAGCCCCAGCATTTT. The chain is built from TRBV27 and TRBJ1-5, with no clear D. The germline gives CDR1 MNHEY, CDR2 SMNVEV (reference sequence). The CDR3 consists of 14 residues. Trimming removed 3 bases from V and 2 bases from J, with 8 bases in between.

The chain couples TRBV30 to TRBJ2-1; 9 bases agree with TRBD2. The CDR3 has 13 amino acids. V lost 2 bases and J lost 5; bases outside the gene matches: 1. Germline CDR1 and CDR2: GTSNPN and SVGIG (reference sequence). CDR3: CAWSWTSDNEQFF. The CDR3, as DNA: TGTGCCTGGAGTTGGACTAGCGACAATGAGCAGTTCTTC.

This chain uses TRBV6-5 with TRBJ2-2, with 9 positions matching TRBD1. The germline gives CDR1 MNHEY, CDR2 SVGAGI. V gave up 6 bases and J gave up 1 base; unmatched junction bases: 3. The CDR3 length is 15 residues. The CDR3 here is CASSRTGENTGELFF. Here the CDR3 DNA reads TGTGCCAGCAGCCGGACAGGGGAGAACACCGGGGAGCTGTTTTTT.

The chain combines TRBV20-1 with TRBJ2-4; 10 nucleotides line up with TRBD1. There are 11 residues in the CDR3. Germline CDR1 reads DFQATT; CDR2 reads SNEGSKA (reference sequence). In DNA, the CDR3 is TGCAGACGGACAGGGGGAAACATTCAGTACTTC. Encoded protein: CRRTGGNIQYF.

J is TRBJ2-5 and V is TRBV5-1; 10 positions agree with TRBD1. The germline gives CDR1 SGHRS, CDR2 YFSETQ. This CDR3 is built from 15 residues. The junction had 6 bases not matched to a gene; V was cut back by 6 bases and J by 1 base. The CDR3 coding sequence is TGCGCCAGCATCCGGGACAGGGGTCCCCAAGAGACCCAGTACTTC. Amino acid sequence: CASIRDRGPQETQYF.

This chain joins TRBV11-3 and TRBJ2-2; 7 positions match TRBD1. The CDR3 runs 15 residues. Germline V gives CDR1 SGHNT, CDR2 YENEEA. The trim removed 5 bases at V and 1 base at J, leaving 4 bases unmatched. In DNA form, the CDR3 reads TGTGCCAGCAGCCCCGGGACAGAGAACACCGGGGAGCTGTTTTTT. Residues: CASSPGTENTGELFF.

The chain joins TRBV5-1 to TRBJ2-1; TRBD2 agrees at 7 bases. This CDR3 spans 14 amino acids. CDR1 is SGHRS and CDR2 is YFSETQ in the germline V gene. V trimming: 4 bases; J trimming: 6 bases; junction bases outside the gene matches: 7. CDR3 sequence reads: CASSPLTSPNEQFF. The CDR3 coding sequence is TGCGCCAGCAGCCCCCTGACTAGCCCCAATGAGCAGTTCTTC.

This chain joins TRBV9 and TRBJ2-3, with TRBD1 matching over 10 bases. J gave up 6 bases and V 0 bases, and 7 bases lay outside the gene matches. The CDR3 extends over 16 amino acids. Germline V gene data show CDR1 as SGDLS and CDR2 as YYNGEE. CDR3 nucleotide sequence: TGTGCCAGCAGCGTAGATGGACAGGGGGTTCTGGATACGCAGTATTTT. It yields the protein CASSVDGQGVLDTQYF. The entire variable domain, with the rest obtained from reference TRBV9 and TRBJ2-3, is as follows: DSGVTQTPKHLITATGQRVTLRCSPRSGDLSVYWYQQSLDQGLQFLIQYYNGEERAKGNILERFSAQQFPDLHSELNLSSLELGDSALYFCASSVDGQGVLDTQYFGPGTRLTVL.

V and J are TRBV6-6 and TRBJ2-5; 7 nucleotides match TRBD1. This CDR3 is built from 15 residues. The trim removed 5 bases at V and 1 base at J, leaving 7 bases unmatched. From germline, CDR1 is MNHNY and CDR2 SVGAGI (reference sequence). The CDR3 DNA reads as TGTGCCAGCAGTGGTGGGACAGCCCGCCAAGAGACCCAGTACTTC. Translation: CASSGGTARQETQYF.

This clone appeared a single time. The J gene is TRBJ1-4, the V gene TRBV6-5, with D tentatively TRBD1 (6 bases). CDR3 length: 15 amino acids. Trimming cost V 0 bases and J 7 bases, with 12 bases left between them. Looked up from germline, CDR1 is MNHEY and CDR2 is SVGAGI. CDR3 sequence: CASSYSGTFGEKLFF. The CDR3 region has the DNA TGTGCCAGCAGTTACTCCGGGACATTTGGTGAAAAACTGTTTTTT.

For the CDR3, the DNA is TGTGCCAGCAGCCTAATCGGGTTGTACAATGAGCAGTTCTTC. This gives the protein CASSLIGLYNEQFF. The rearrangement uses TRBV7-2 and TRBJ2-1; the D is unclear. Germline V gene data show CDR1 as SGHTA and CDR2 as FQGNSA. CDR3 length equals 14 residues. Trimming stripped 5 bases from V and 4 bases from J, with 12 bases between.

The rearrangement uses TRBV5-1 and TRBJ1-6; D perhaps matches TRBD1 (5 bases). V lost 4 bases and J 7 bases, leaving 12 bases between the germline ends. The CDR3 is 14 residues long. Germline V CDR1 and CDR2: SGHRS, YFSETQ. The CDR3 sequence: CASSLPRQNSPLHF. In DNA, the CDR3 is TGCGCCAGCAGCCTCCCGCGACAGAATTCACCCCTCCACTTT.

The rearrangement links TRBV28 to TRBJ2-5, with 8 bases fitting TRBD2. V trimming: 1 base; J trimming: 0 bases; junction bases outside the gene matches: 16. Germline values: CDR1 MDHEN, CDR2 SYDVKM. This CDR3 has 20 residues. CDR3 sequence reads: CASSLYTKALTSEYQETQYF. DNA for the CDR3: TGTGCCAGCAGTTTATACACGAAAGCCCTGACTAGCGAGTACCAAGAGACCCAGTACTTC.

J is TRBJ1-2 and V is TRBV13; unclear D gene. The length of the CDR3 is 14 residues. Deletions cut 0 bases from V and 4 bases from J, with 9 bases between. Germline V gives CDR1 PRHDT, CDR2 FYEKMQ (reference sequence). For the CDR3, the DNA is TGTGCCAGCAGCTTAGGGGGCCCTCGCTATGGCTACACCTTC. Protein: CASSLGGPRYGYTF.

This clone was counted once. The chain has TRBV2 and TRBJ2-6; 8 bases line up with TRBD1. Germline lookup yields CDR1 SNHLY and CDR2 FYNNEI. The CDR3 sequence is 16 residues long. Trimming took 5 bases from V and 3 from J; bases not matched to a gene: 6. In DNA, the CDR3 is TGTGCCAGCAGTAACCCAGGGGGCAGTGGGGCCAACGTCCTGACTTTC. Encoded protein: CASSNPGGSGANVLTF. Filled out from reference TRBV2 and TRBJ2-6, the complete variable domain reads EPEVTQTPSHQVTQMGQEVILRCVPISNHLYFYWYRQILGQKVEFLVSFYNNEISEKSEIFDDQFSVERPDGSNFTLKIRSTKLEDSAMYFCASSNPGGSGANVLTFGAGSRLTVL.

The gene calls are TRBV27 and TRBJ2-1; D is perhaps TRBD2 (6 bases). The CDR3 runs 18 residues. CDR1 and CDR2 (germline): MNHEY, SMNVEV (reference sequence). Between the trimmed V and J ends, which lost 6 bases and 4 bases, there was a span of 25 bases. The DNA for the CDR3 is TGTGCCAGCAGGTGGTCCGGCGGGGCTCCCCTAGGTTACAATGAGCAGTTCTTC. Translation gives CASRWSGGAPLGYNEQFF.

The chain employs TRBV4-1 and TRBJ1-1; TRBD1 might be the D (5 bases). The CDR3 runs to 14 residues. Germline-derived CDR1 and CDR2 are MGHRA and YSYEKL. Trimming cost V 4 bases and J 4 bases, with 13 bases left between them. The chain's CDR3 is CASSLRVGGTEAFF. The CDR3 nucleotides are TGCGCCAGCAGCCTGCGGGTCGGGGGCACTGAAGCTTTCTTT.

The V gene is TRBV10-1, the J gene TRBJ1-4, with D possibly being TRBD1 (6 bases). This CDR3 is 13 amino acids long. Germline V gives CDR1 WNHNN, CDR2 SYGVQD (reference sequence). The V and J ends lost 5 bases and 6 bases respectively, with 10 bases between them. The DNA of the CDR3 is TGCGCCAGCAGTATACAGGGCCATGAAAAACTGTTTTTT. Translated, it gives CASSIQGHEKLFF.

This chain connects TRBV29-1 to TRBJ2-5, with 8 bases lining up with TRBD2. The J segment lost 2 bases and the V segment lost 7 bases, leaving 3 bases of the junction unmatched. The CDR3 contains 12 residues. CDR1 is SQVTM and CDR2 is ANQGSEA in the germline V gene. CDR3 nucleotide sequence: TGCAGCGGGTCGGGGGGGCAAGAGACCCAGTACTTC. Protein sequence: CSGSGGQETQYF.

The CDR3 coding sequence is TGTGCCAGCAGCGTCGGGTTTGTGGGGACTTCCAACACAGATACGCAGTATTTT. It encodes CASSVGFVGTSNTDTQYF. This chain joins TRBV9 and TRBJ2-3; TRBD2 is a possible D gene (6 bases). Per germline, CDR1 SGDLS and CDR2 YYNGEE. V gave up 2 bases and J gave up 2 bases, with 21 bases separating them. The CDR3 length is 18 residues.

This clone was observed once. The chain employs TRBV28 and TRBJ1-2; 10 nucleotides align to TRBD1. This CDR3 has 14 amino acids. Per the germline V gene, CDR1 is MDHEN and CDR2 is SYDVKM. Trimming cost V 7 bases and J 6 bases; bases outside gene matches: 8. Here the CDR3 reads CASTKGTGVNGYTF. CDR3 bases: TGTGCCAGCACCAAAGGGACAGGGGTCAATGGCTACACCTTC.

This clone appeared a single time. CDR3 DNA: TGTGCCAGCTCACGGGACAGAAATCAGCCCCAGCATTTT. Its translation: CASSRDRNQPQHF. This chain uses TRBV18 with TRBJ1-5; 7 bases agree with TRBD1. Germline V gives CDR1 KGHSH, CDR2 LQKENI. CDR3 length equals 13 residues. Trimming cost V 4 bases and J 4 bases; bases outside gene matches: 1.

The gene calls are TRBV19 and TRBJ2-5, with a tentative D call TRBD2 (7 bases). The CDR3 consists of 12 residues. The V end lost 10 bases, the J end lost 5 bases, and 14 bases lay between the germline ends. CDR1 and CDR2 from the germline V gene are LNHDA and SQIVND (reference sequence). This chain's CDR3 is CATRGGGETQYF. CDR3 sequence (DNA): TGTGCCACCCGAGGGGGAGGGGAGACCCAGTACTTC.

The V and J genes are TRBV6-5 and TRBJ2-7, with 7 bases that match TRBD2. The ends lost 0 bases at V and 0 bases at J; junction bases unmatched: 2. This CDR3 has 15 amino acids. Germline CDR1 reads MNHEY; CDR2 reads SVGAGI. This chain's CDR3 is CASSYSSGGSYEQYF. The CDR3 DNA is TGTGCCAGCAGTTACTCTTCGGGGGGCTCCTACGAGCAGTACTTC.

The chain recombines TRBV5-6 with TRBJ2-2; D unclear. This CDR3 comprises 14 residues. Germline CDR1 and CDR2: SGHDT and YYEEEE. Trimming shortened V by 4 bases and J by 1 base, and 8 bases separated the two germline ends. CDR3 amino acids: CASSPQLNTGELFF. In DNA form, the CDR3 reads TGTGCCAGCAGCCCACAGCTGAACACCGGGGAGCTGTTTTTT.